A single T cell receptor (beta chain) is shown here with its context. The CDR3 has 13 residues. The germline V gene has CDR1 LNHDA and CDR2 SQIVND (reference sequence). The V and J ends lost 5 bases and 2 bases respectively, with 8 bases between them. The PCR used 60 Vbeta and 13 Jbeta primers. Sequenced by immunoSEQ multiplex PCR; TCRdb stores in-frame clones only, minus some. Seen here are about 130,000 clones, under 10% observed once, and the top ten hold roughly 7.2%. The data were taken from a study of cytomegalovirus exposure and HLA in healthy donors. This chain links TRBV19 with TRBJ2-3, with D tentatively TRBD1 (5 bases). The clonotype was recovered from a woman between 40 and 50 years old in good health and CMV-seropositive. The sequencing input was PBMCs. The CDR3 loop reads CASSPRDTDTQYF. The CDR3 DNA follows: TGTGCCAGTAGTCCCAGGGACACAGATACGCAGTATTTT.